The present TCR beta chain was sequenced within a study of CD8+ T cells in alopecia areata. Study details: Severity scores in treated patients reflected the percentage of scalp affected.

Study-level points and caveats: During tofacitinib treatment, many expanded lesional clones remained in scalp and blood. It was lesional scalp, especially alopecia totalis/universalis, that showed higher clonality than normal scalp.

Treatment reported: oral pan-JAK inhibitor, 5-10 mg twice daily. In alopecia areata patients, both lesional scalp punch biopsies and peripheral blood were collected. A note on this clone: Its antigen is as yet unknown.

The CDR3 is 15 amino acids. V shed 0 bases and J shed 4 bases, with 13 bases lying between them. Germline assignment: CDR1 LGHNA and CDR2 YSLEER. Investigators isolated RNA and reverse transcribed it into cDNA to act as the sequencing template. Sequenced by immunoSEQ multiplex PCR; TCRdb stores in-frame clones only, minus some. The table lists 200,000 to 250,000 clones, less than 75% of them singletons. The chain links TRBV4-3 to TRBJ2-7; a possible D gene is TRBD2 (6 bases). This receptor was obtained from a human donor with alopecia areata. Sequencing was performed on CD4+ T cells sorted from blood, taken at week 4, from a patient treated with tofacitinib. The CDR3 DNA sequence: TGCGCCAGCAGCCAAGAAGCAGCGGGCGGGTACGAGCAGTACTTC. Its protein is CASSQEAAGGYEQYF.